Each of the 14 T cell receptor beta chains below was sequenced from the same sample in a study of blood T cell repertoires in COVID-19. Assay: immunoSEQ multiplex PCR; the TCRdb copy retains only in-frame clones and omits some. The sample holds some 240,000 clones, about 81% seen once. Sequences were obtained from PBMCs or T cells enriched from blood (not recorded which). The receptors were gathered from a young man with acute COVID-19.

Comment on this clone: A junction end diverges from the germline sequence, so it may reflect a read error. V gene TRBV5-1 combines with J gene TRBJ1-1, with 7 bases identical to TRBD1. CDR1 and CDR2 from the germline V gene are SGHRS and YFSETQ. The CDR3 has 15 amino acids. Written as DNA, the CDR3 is TGTGCCAGCAGCCACCCTGACAGGGATCACACTGAAGCTTTCTTT. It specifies CASSHPDRDHTEAFF.

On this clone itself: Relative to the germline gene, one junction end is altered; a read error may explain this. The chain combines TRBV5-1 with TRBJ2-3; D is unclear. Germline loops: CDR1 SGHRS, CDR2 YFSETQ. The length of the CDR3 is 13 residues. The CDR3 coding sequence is TGTGCCAGCAGCTCGGGTCCGCGGCTTACGCAGTATTTT. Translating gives CASSSGPRLTQYF.

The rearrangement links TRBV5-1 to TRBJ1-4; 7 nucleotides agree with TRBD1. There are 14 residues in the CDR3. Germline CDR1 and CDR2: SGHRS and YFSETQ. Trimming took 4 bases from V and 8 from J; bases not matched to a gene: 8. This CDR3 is CASSPRQGWEKLFF. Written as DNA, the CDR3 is TGCGCCAGCAGCCCGCGACAGGGATGGGAAAAACTGTTTTTT.

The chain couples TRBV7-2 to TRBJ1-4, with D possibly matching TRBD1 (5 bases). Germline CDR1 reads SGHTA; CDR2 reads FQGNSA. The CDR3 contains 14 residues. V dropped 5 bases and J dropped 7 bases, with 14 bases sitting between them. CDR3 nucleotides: TGTGCCAGCAGCACACAGGTTCTTAGTGAAAAACTGTTTTTT. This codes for CASSTQVLSEKLFF.

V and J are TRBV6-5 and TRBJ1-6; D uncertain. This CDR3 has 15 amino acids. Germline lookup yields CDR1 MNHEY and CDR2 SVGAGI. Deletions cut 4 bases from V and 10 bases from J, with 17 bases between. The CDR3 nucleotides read TGTGCCAGCAGTTTGATGCGGGATCCACGCTCACCCCTCCACTTT. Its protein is CASSLMRDPRSPLHF.

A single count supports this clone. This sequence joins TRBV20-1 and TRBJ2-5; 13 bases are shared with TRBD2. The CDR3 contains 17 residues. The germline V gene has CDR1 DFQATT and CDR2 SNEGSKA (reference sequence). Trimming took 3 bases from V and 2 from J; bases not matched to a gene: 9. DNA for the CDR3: TGCAGTGCTAGTACTAGCGGGGGGGGCCTTTCGCAAGAGACCCAGTACTTC. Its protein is CSASTSGGGLSQETQYF.

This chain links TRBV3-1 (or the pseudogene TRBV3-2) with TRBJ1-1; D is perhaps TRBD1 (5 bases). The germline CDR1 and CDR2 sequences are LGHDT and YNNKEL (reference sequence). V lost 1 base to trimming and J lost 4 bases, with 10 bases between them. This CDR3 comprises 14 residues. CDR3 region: CASSQAGVSTEAFF. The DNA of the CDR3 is TGTGCCAGCAGCCAAGCGGGGGTCAGCACTGAAGCTTTCTTT.

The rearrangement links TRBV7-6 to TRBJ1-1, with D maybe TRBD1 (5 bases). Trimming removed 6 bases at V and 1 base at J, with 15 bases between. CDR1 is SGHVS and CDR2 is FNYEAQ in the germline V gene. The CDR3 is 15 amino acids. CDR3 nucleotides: TGTGCCAGCAGTCCACTCGGGGGTTCGAACACTGAAGCTTTCTTT. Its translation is CASSPLGGSNTEAFF.

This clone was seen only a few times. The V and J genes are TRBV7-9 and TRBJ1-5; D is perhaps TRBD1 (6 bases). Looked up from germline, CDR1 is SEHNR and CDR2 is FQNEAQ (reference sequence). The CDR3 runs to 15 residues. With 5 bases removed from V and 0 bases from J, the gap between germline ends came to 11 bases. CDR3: CASSRTETSNQPQHF. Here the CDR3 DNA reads TGTGCCAGCAGCCGGACAGAGACTAGCAATCAGCCCCAGCATTTT.

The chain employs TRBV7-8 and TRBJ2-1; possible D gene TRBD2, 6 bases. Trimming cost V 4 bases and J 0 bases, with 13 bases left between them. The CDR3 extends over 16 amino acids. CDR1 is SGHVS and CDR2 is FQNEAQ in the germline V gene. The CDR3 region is CASSSSGSSSYNEQFF. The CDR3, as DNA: TGTGCCAGCAGCTCCAGCGGGTCAAGCTCCTACAATGAGCAGTTCTTC.

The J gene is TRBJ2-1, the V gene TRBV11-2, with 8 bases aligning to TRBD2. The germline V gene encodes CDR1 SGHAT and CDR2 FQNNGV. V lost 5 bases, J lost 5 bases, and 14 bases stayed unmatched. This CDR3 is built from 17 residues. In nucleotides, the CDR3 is TGTGCCAGCAGCCCTGGGACTAGTGGGGCGTACAACAATGAGCAGTTCTTC. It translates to CASSPGTSGAYNNEQFF.

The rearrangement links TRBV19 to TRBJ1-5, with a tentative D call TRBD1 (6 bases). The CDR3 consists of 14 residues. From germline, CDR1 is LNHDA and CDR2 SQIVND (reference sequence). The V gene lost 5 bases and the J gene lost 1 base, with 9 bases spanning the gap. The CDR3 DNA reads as TGTGCCAGTAGTGGGGGGGCAAGCAATCAGCCCCAGCATTTT. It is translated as CASSGGASNQPQHF.

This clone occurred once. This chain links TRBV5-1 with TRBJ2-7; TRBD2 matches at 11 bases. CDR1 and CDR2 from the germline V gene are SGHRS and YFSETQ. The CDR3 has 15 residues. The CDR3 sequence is CATSLSGRAVDEQYV. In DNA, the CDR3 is TGTGCCACTTCACTTAGCGGGAGGGCCGTAGACGAGCAGTACGTC.

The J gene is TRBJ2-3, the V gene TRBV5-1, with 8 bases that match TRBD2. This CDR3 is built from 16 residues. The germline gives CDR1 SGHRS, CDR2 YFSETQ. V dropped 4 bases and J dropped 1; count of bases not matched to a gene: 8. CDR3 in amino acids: CASSHITSGRTDTQYF. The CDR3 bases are TGCGCCAGCAGCCATATCACTAGCGGCCGCACAGATACGCAGTATTTT.